The rows below give T cell receptor beta chains drawn from one sample of a study of cytomegalovirus exposure and HLA in healthy donors. Generated by immunoSEQ multiplex PCR, the TCRdb table keeps only in-frame clones and is missing some. Of 130,000 or so clones in the sample, about three quarters were seen once. Sequencing was done on a sample of PBMCs. The receptor set was obtained from a man in his forties in good health and CMV-seronegative. CDR3s include the opening cysteine and the closing phenylalanine or tryptophan.

V gene: TRBV9; CDR3 protein: CASSERGVYNEQFF
V gene: TRBV6-1; CDR3 protein: CAAAVTSSGNTIYF
V gene: TRBV27; CDR3 protein: CASRGTGWEGYTF
V gene: TRBV19; CDR3 protein: CASSHGEGYEQYF
V gene: TRBV19; CDR3 protein: CASSMRGFYEQYF
V gene: TRBV28; CDR3 protein: CASNWGQGNSPLHF
V gene: TRBV7-9; CDR3 protein: CASSFSVLGQTTYEQYF
V gene: TRBV6-5; CDR3 protein: CASSYSMSLGTNEQYF
V gene: TRBV9; CDR3 protein: CASSLRTDNTGELFF
V gene: TRBV27; CDR3 protein: CASSGPGQGARNIQYF
V gene: TRBV9; CDR3 protein: CASSEGGGTGESPLHF
V gene: TRBV27; CDR3 protein: CASSLSTGSYEQYF
V gene: TRBV19; CDR3 protein: CASSIDLELAGGYTGELFF
V gene: TRBV5-1; CDR3 protein: CASSLGTGAYEQYF
V gene: TRBV5-1; CDR3 protein: CASSLEGQTNTEAFF
V gene: TRBV5-6; CDR3 protein: CASSSVGGANTGELFF
V gene: TRBV10-1; CDR3 protein: CASSEGASGRALNEQFF
V gene: TRBV5-1; CDR3 protein: CASSSGQGSNSPLHF
V gene: TRBV28; CDR3 protein: CASMNRVTEAFF
V gene: TRBV30; CDR3 protein: CALQGLNTEAFF
V gene: TRBV6-4; CDR3 protein: CASSSSSGGSNTGELFF
V gene: TRBV25-1; CDR3 protein: CASRKRGMNTEAFF
V gene: TRBV18; CDR3 protein: CASSPGTSQETQYF
V gene: TRBV19; CDR3 protein: CASSIWTGGPGEQFF
V gene: TRBV30; CDR3 protein: CAWSVMGDRYEQYF
V gene: TRBV9; CDR3 protein: CASSVGELEDIQYF
V gene: TRBV18; CDR3 protein: CASSPTAGGGMFEAFF
V gene: TRBV9; CDR3 protein: CASSVGRGGSSSYEQYF
V gene: TRBV18; CDR3 protein: CASSPQGTGELFF
V gene: TRBV11-2; CDR3 protein: CASSPSGSSGANVLTF
V gene: TRBV30; CDR3 protein: CAWSVGANTEAFF
V gene: TRBV4-2; CDR3 protein: CASSQDLVTGSIYEQYF
V gene: TRBV5-1; CDR3 protein: CASSLGSTGAGETQYF
V gene: TRBV18; CDR3 protein: CASSPQGSGIITGELFF
V gene: TRBV5-1; CDR3 protein: CASSLRDYEQYF
V gene: TRBV6-1; CDR3 protein: CASSALTGSFYEQYF
V gene: TRBV25-1; CDR3 protein: CAIRTSGTDTQYF
V gene: TRBV6-1; CDR3 protein: CASSDTGSYNEQFF
V gene: TRBV19; CDR3 protein: CASSIEAQGQYQETQYF
V gene: TRBV28; CDR3 protein: CASSQTGGDGEQFF
V gene: TRBV14; CDR3 protein: CASSQGFGGGAFF
V gene: TRBV28; CDR3 protein: CATDPGRLRYGYTF
V gene: TRBV29-1; CDR3 protein: CSVRQESYEQYF
V gene: TRBV29-1; CDR3 protein: CSVGGGQEGHGANGLTF
V gene: TRBV6-5; CDR3 protein: CASGRAGGKSYEQYF
V gene: TRBV7-6; CDR3 protein: CASSLVQGGEKLFF
V gene: TRBV6-1; CDR3 protein: CASSQGLAGAYEQYF
V gene: TRBV6-6; CDR3 protein: CASRRTGVFSYEQYF
V gene: TRBV6-4; CDR3 protein: CASSEVAGAGEQYF